A selection of T cell receptor beta chains follows, all from one sample in a study of blood T cell repertoires in COVID-19. The assay was immunoSEQ multiplex PCR, and TCRdb's table has in-frame clones only and misses some. The sample carries some 56,000 clones, approximately 80% recorded once. The sequenced material came from peripheral blood. Receptors were obtained from an elderly woman with active or convalescent COVID-19. Both conserved end residues are part of each CDR3. The D gene is left open where the match is weak. A row's size may be missing; if present it is once, few, many or a size class.

D: -
V: TRBV5-1
length: 13
J: TRBJ2-7
size: -
CDR3: CASSRTAPYEQYF
DNA: TGCGCCAGCAGCAGGACAGCACCCTACGAGCAGTACTTC

D: TRBD1
V: TRBV5-1
length: 17
J: TRBJ1-3
size: -
CDR3: CASSDGQGVVAGNTIYF
DNA: TGCGCCAGCAGCGACGGACAGGGGGTCGTTGCTGGAAACACCATATATTTT

D: TRBD1
V: TRBV7-8
length: 15
J: TRBJ2-5
size: -
CDR3: CASSYGDRGGETQYF
DNA: TGTGCCAGCAGCTACGGGGACAGGGGCGGTGAGACCCAGTACTTC

D: TRBD1
V: TRBV12-3/TRBV12-4
length: 13
J: TRBJ1-2
size: once
CDR3: CASSRDREPGYTF
DNA: TGTGCCAGCAGTAGGGACAGGGAACCTGGCTACACCTTC

D: -
V: TRBV19
length: 14
J: TRBJ1-2
size: -
CDR3: CASSATGDIYGYTF
DNA: TGTGCCAGTAGCGCGACAGGAGACATCTATGGCTACACCTTC

D: TRBD1
V: TRBV27
length: 13
J: TRBJ1-2
size: once
CDR3: CASSFRTGTGYTF
DNA: TGTGCCAGCAGTTTTCGGACAGGGACTGGCTACACCTTC

D: TRBD2
V: TRBV3-1/TRBV3-2
length: 15
J: TRBJ2-7
size: -
CDR3: CASSQVCGGAYEQYF
DNA: TGTGCCAGCAGCCAAGTTTGCGGGGGAGCCTACGAGCAGTACTTC

D: -
V: TRBV4-2
length: 14
J: TRBJ1-2
size: -
CDR3: CASSQAGEFYGYTF
DNA: TGTGCCAGCAGCCAAGCGGGGGAGTTCTATGGCTACACCTTC

D: TRBD1
V: TRBV11-1
length: 13
J: TRBJ2-7
size: -
CDR3: CASSSDRGKEQYF
DNA: TGTGCCAGCAGCTCAGACAGGGGAAAAGAGCAGTACTTC

D: -
V: TRBV29-1
length: 13
J: TRBJ1-1
size: -
CDR3: CSVDLTGNTEAFF
DNA: TGCAGCGTAGACTTGACGGGGAACACTGAAGCTTTCTTT

D: TRBD1
V: TRBV10-2
length: 16
J: TRBJ2-5
size: few
CDR3: CASSEGQTGSTETQYF
DNA: TGCGCCAGCAGTGAGGGACAGACAGGGTCCACAGAGACCCAGTACTTC

D: TRBD1
V: TRBV5-1
length: 15
J: TRBJ1-1
size: -
CDR3: CASSPLTGIGTEAFF
DNA: TGCGCCAGCAGCCCTTTGACAGGGATCGGCACTGAAGCTTTCTTT

D: -
V: TRBV3-1/TRBV3-2
length: 16
J: TRBJ2-1
size: -
CDR3: CASSQESTGKNNEQFF
DNA: TGTGCCAGCAGCCAAGAATCTACGGGGAAAAACAATGAGCAGTTCTTC

D: TRBD2
V: TRBV25-1
length: 17
J: TRBJ2-6
size: -
CDR3: CASRPSSGVDGANVLTF
DNA: TGTGCCAGCAGGCCCTCTAGCGGGGTGGATGGGGCCAACGTCCTGACTTTC

D: TRBD2
V: TRBV4-2
length: 15
J: TRBJ2-3
size: -
CDR3: CASSQVAGDGDTQYF
DNA: TGTGCCAGCAGCCAAGTAGCGGGGGATGGAGATACGCAGTATTTT

D: -
V: TRBV6-6
length: 13
J: TRBJ1-1
size: -
CDR3: CASRDSQNTEAFF
DNA: TGTGCCAGCAGGGACAGCCAGAACACTGAAGCTTTCTTT

D: TRBD1
V: TRBV7-8
length: 13
J: TRBJ1-4
size: -
CDR3: CASSSGTDEKLFF
DNA: TGTGCCAGCAGCTCCGGGACAGATGAAAAACTGTTTTTT

D: TRBD1
V: TRBV5-1
length: 13
J: TRBJ2-7
size: -
CDR3: CASSLDRGYEQYF
DNA: TGCGCCAGCAGCCTGGACAGGGGTTACGAGCAGTACTTC

D: TRBD1
V: TRBV6-1
length: 16
J: TRBJ1-2
size: -
CDR3: CASSEALNRGENGYTF
DNA: TGTGCCAGCAGTGAAGCACTTAACAGGGGTGAGAATGGCTACACCTTC

D: TRBD2
V: TRBV6-6
length: 14
J: TRBJ2-7
size: -
CDR3: CATNREASSYEQYF
DNA: TGTGCCACCAATCGGGAGGCCAGCTCCTACGAGCAGTACTTC

D: TRBD2
V: TRBV6-5
length: 15
J: TRBJ2-7
size: -
CDR3: CASSHQAGGAYEQYF
DNA: TGTGCCAGCAGTCATCAAGCGGGGGGAGCGTACGAGCAGTACTTC

D: -
V: TRBV19
length: 15
J: TRBJ1-5
size: -
CDR3: CASSIGGGSNQPQHF
DNA: TGTGCCAGTAGTATAGGGGGGGGGAGTAATCAGCCCCAGCATTTT

D: -
V: TRBV2
length: 14
J: TRBJ2-3
size: -
CDR3: CASPRAGTPDTQYF
DNA: TGTGCCAGCCCAAGGGCCGGGACTCCTGATACGCAGTATTTT

D: -
V: TRBV13
length: 13
J: TRBJ1-5
size: -
CDR3: CASSLRGFQPQHF
DNA: TGTGCCAGCAGCTTAAGGGGATTTCAGCCCCAGCATTTT

D: -
V: TRBV18
length: 13
J: TRBJ2-7
size: -
CDR3: CASSQTVNYEQYF
DNA: TGTGCCAGCTCACAAACGGTTAACTACGAGCAGTACTTC

D: -
V: TRBV29-1
length: 15
J: TRBJ1-3
size: -
CDR3: CSATRGLSSGNTIYF
DNA: TGCAGCGCCACTCGGGGGTTGAGCTCTGGAAACACCATATATTTT

D: TRBD1
V: TRBV27
length: 15
J: TRBJ2-3
size: few
CDR3: CATYSTGGSRDTQYF
DNA: TGTGCCACCTACTCGACAGGGGGCTCGAGGGATACGCAGTATTTT

D: TRBD2
V: TRBV7-9
length: 18
J: TRBJ2-3
size: -
CDR3: CASSPLRRGEPDTDTQYF
DNA: TGTGCCAGCAGCCCCCTAAGGCGGGGGGAGCCGGACACAGATACGCAGTATTTT

D: TRBD1
V: TRBV12-3/TRBV12-4
length: 13
J: TRBJ2-1
size: -
CDR3: CAIRPGGFNEQFF
DNA: TGTGCCATAAGGCCAGGGGGTTTCAATGAGCAGTTCTTC

D: -
V: TRBV7-2
length: 15
J: TRBJ2-1
size: few
CDR3: CASSSRSSGDNEQFF
DNA: TGTGCCAGCAGCTCTCGTTCCAGCGGAGACAATGAGCAGTTCTTC

D: TRBD2
V: TRBV11-2
length: 15
J: TRBJ2-7
size: -
CDR3: CASSSPGGLTDEQYF
DNA: TGTGCCAGCAGCTCGCCGGGGGGGCTCACCGACGAGCAGTACTTC

D: -
V: TRBV21-1
length: 14
J: TRBJ1-2
size: -
CDR3: CASSKDGDSYGYTF
DNA: TGTGCCAGCAGCAAAGACGGCGACTCCTATGGCTACACCTTC

D: TRBD1
V: TRBV19
length: 15
J: TRBJ1-4
size: -
CDR3: CASKEGGRRNEKLFF
DNA: TGTGCCAGTAAGGAAGGGGGCCGGCGTAATGAAAAACTGTTTTTT

D: TRBD2
V: TRBV14
length: 13
J: TRBJ2-5
size: -
CDR3: CASRGLAGGTQYF
DNA: TGTGCCAGCAGAGGACTAGCGGGGGGCACCCAGTACTTC

D: -
V: TRBV19
length: 16
J: TRBJ1-3
size: few
CDR3: CASSIRTGSSGNTIYF
DNA: TGTGCCAGTAGTATCCGAACGGGGAGCTCTGGAAACACCATATATTTT

D: TRBD1
V: TRBV7-9
length: 14
J: TRBJ1-1
size: once
CDR3: CASSRTGRAGRAFF
DNA: TGTGCCAGCAGCCGGACAGGGAGGGCTGGGAGAGCTTTCTTT